The sequence of this T cell receptor (beta chain) was determined in a study of T cells in Graves' hyperthyroidism and ophthalmopathy. General study points: In the analysis, a 13 V-J model separated ophthalmopathy from stable hyperthyroidism.

Concerning this clonotype itself: The antigen remains undetermined.

With V trimmed by 8 bases and J by 6 bases, 10 bases remained unmatched. CDR3 length: 14 amino acids. From germline, CDR1 is MDHEN and CDR2 SYDVKM. TCR beta CDR3 regions were amplified from RNA. In the first-round RT-PCR of the TCR CDR3, the HTBI primer set was used. TCRdb recomputed calls from the multiplex PCR reads with MiXCR, one row per CDR3 protein. The table shows approximately 350,000 distinct CDR3 sequences, with approximately 14% occurring only once. The source material was blood. The clonotype comes from a woman aged 55-70 years with Graves' ophthalmopathy. The chain is built from TRBV28 and TRBJ1-2, with 9 bases aligning to TRBD1. The CDR3 spells CASRSPGQGNGYTF. The DNA for the CDR3 is TGTGCCAGCCGATCTCCGGGACAGGGAAATGGCTACACCTTC.